Described below is a single T cell receptor (beta chain) sequence and its context. Its antigen remains unknown. This record belongs to a study of T cell responses to AZD1222 COVID-19 vaccine. The data were produced by immunoSEQ multiplex PCR, yet TCRdb's version contains in-frame clones alone and is incomplete. The repertoire consists of 150,000 or so clones, with roughly 87% occurring once and the leading ten covering 4.5% to 6%. Overall study findings and caveats: Clonal diversity may have been underestimated, and the donors were mostly white British, with more females than males.

The CDR3 is 18 residues long. Germline values: CDR1 LNHDA, CDR2 SQIVND (reference sequence). J lost 4 bases, V lost 6 bases, and 10 bases had no gene match. The origin of this receptor is an adult in good health. Specimen: peripheral blood, collected on day 0 of AZD1222 vaccination. This chain joins TRBV19 and TRBJ2-1; 15 bases agree with TRBD2. In nucleotides, the CDR3 is TGTGCCAGTAGGACGTCCGGGACTAGCGGGAGGAGGTACAATGAGCAGTTCTTC. Translation gives CASRTSGTSGRRYNEQFF.